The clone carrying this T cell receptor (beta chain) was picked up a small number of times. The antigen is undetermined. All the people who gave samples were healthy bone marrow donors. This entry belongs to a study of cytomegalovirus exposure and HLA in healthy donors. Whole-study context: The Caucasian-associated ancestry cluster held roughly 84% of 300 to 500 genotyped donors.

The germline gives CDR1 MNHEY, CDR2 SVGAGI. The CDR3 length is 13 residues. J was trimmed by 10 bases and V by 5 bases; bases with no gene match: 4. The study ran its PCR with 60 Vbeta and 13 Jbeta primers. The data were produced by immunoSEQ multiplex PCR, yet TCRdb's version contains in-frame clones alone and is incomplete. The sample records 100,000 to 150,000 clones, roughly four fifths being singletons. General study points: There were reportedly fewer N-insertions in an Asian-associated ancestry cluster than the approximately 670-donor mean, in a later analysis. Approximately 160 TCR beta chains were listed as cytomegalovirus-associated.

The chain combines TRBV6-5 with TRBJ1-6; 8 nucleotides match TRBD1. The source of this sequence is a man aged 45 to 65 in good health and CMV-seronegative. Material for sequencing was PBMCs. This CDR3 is CASSIRGQSPLHF. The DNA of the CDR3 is TGTGCCAGCAGTATCAGGGGGCAATCACCCCTCCACTTT.